This TCR beta chain was identified during a study of graft-versus-host responses after intestinal transplantation. Study-level information: Transplants were multivisceral, liver-intestinal, or isolated intestinal. Every recipient had anti-thymocyte globulin induction and around three years of tacrolimus plus steroids.

General study results and limits: The recipient marrow held GvH clones, and some of them showed up first in ileum or blood. High graft-versus-host to host-versus-graft T cell clonal ratios marked allografts of patients with graft-donor macrochimerism.

Only in-frame clones appear in the TCRdb table, and some are missing; sequencing was by immunoSEQ multiplex PCR. Altogether tens of thousands of clones are present, 90% being singletons, with the ten largest covering less than 2%. About this clone itself: Its antigen remains unidentified.

The germline V and J ends were trimmed by 6 bases and 12 bases, with 3 bases remaining between them. Germline V CDR1 and CDR2: SNHLY, FYNNEI. The CDR3 is 8 residues long. The chain is built from TRBV2 and TRBJ2-1, with D uncertain. This specimen was unstimulated CD8+ T cells sorted from spleen or lymph node cells, taken before transplant. The receptor was isolated from a human donor who was the organ donor for an intestinal transplant. The CDR3 reads CASSLQFF. The CDR3 bases are TGTGCCAGCAGCCTGCAGTTCTTC.